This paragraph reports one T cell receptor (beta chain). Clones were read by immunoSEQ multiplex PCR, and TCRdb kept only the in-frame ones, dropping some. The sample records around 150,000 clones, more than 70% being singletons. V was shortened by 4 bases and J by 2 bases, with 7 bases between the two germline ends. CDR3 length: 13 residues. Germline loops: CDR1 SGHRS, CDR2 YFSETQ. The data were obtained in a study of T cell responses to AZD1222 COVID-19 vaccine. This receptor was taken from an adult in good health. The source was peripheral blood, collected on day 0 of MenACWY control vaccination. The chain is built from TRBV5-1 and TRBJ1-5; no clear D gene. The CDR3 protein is CASSPSGNQPQHF. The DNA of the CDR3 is TGCGCCAGCAGCCCATCGGGCAATCAGCCCCAGCATTTT.